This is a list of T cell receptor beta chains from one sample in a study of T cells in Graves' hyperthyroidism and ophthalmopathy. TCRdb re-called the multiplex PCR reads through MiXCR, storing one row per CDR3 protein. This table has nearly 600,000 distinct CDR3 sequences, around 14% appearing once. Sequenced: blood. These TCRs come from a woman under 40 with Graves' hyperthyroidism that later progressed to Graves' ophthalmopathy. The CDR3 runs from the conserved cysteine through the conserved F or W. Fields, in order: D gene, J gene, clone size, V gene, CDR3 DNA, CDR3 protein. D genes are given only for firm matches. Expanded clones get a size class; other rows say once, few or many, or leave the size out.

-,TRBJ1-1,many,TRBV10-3,TGTGCCATCTTGGCAGTAAGCACTGAAGCTTTCTTT,CAILAVSTEAFF
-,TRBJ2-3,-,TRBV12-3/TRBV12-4,TGTGCCAGCAGTCCAGAGGTATTAGGAGCAGATACGCAGTATTTT,CASSPEVLGADTQYF
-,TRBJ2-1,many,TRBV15,TGTGCCACCAGTATTAGCGTTTCCTACAATGAGCAGTTCTTC,CATSISVSYNEQFF
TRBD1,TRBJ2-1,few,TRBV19,TGTGCCAGTATCAGGTCCGCCGGGCGGACAGGGGTCGGGAATGAGCAGTTCTTC,CASIRSAGRTGVGNEQFF
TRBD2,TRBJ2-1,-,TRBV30,TGTGCCTGGATGGGACTAGCGGAGAATGAGCAGTTCTTC,CAWMGLAENEQFF
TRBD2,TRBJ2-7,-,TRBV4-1,TGCGCCAGCAGCCAAGATGAGGTAGCGGGAGTACACGAGCAGTACTTC,CASSQDEVAGVHEQYF
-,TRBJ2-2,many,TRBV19,TGTGCCAGTAGTATTTTCGGGGACACCGGGGAGCTGTTTTTT,CASSIFGDTGELFF
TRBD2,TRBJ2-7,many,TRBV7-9,TGTGCCAGCAGCGGGAGGGACCTGAGCTCCTACGAGCAGTACTTC,CASSGRDLSSYEQYF
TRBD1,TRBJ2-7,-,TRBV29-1,TGCAGCGCTCCGGGACAGGGGGCGCCCCCCAGCTCCTACAATGAGCAGTACTTC,CSAPGQGAPPSSYNEQYF
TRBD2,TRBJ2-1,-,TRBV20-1,TGCAGTGCTAGAGAGGGGCGGGAGGGCCAGGCTGAGCAGTTCTTC,CSAREGREGQAEQFF
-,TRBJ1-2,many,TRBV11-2,TGTGCCAGCAGCCCCACGGGGTGGAACGATGGCTACACCTTC,CASSPTGWNDGYTF
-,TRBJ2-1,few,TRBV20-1,TGCAGTGCTAAACAGGGTTTATTTGGCTATGAGCAGTTCTTC,CSAKQGLFGYEQFF
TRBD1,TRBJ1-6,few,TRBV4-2,TGTGCCAGCAGCCAAGATGCTCGGCAGGGGGGTGATTCACCCCTCCACTTT,CASSQDARQGGDSPLHF
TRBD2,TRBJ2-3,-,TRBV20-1,TGCAGTGCTACTCGGGGTAGCGGGAGCACAGATACGCAGTATTTT,CSATRGSGSTDTQYF
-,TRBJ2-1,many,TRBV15,TGTGCCACCAGCAGGACAGGTTCCACTTCCTACAATGAGCAGTTCTTC,CATSRTGSTSYNEQFF
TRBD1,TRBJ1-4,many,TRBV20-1,TGCAGTGCTAGCCGGACAGGGGGGGGTGAAAAACTGTTTTTT,CSASRTGGGEKLFF
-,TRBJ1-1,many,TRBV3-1,TGTGCCAGCAGGCTCGTTGGACGGGGTGAAGCTTTCTTT,CASRLVGRGEAFF
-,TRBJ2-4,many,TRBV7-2,TGTGCCAGCAGCTTAGCGATGGGGGAGGAGAACATTCAGTACTTC,CASSLAMGEENIQYF
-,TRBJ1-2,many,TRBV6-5,TGTGCCAGCAGTTACTTACGAGGGAACTATGGCTACACCTTC,CASSYLRGNYGYTF
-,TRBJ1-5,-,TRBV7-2,TGTGCCAGCAGCTTAGTAGAGGGGGGTTTGGACGGTAGCAATCAGCCCCAGCATTTT,CASSLVEGGLDGSNQPQHF
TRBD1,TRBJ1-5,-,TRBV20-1,TGCAGTGCTAGGGCCCCTCACACCGGACAGGCGGGCAATCAGCCCCAGCATTTT,CSARAPHTGQAGNQPQHF
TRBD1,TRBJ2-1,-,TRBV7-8,TGTGCCAGCAGCTTAGGGCCAACCGGGACAGGGGGCTATGAGCAGTTCTTC,CASSLGPTGTGGYEQFF
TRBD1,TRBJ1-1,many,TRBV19,TGTGCCAGTAGTATGACAGGGGTTACTGAAGCTTTCTTT,CASSMTGVTEAFF
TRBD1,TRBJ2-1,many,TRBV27,TGTGCCAGCAGGAACAGGGGGAAGTCTTTCAATGAGCAGTTCTTC,CASRNRGKSFNEQFF
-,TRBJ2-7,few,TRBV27,TGTGCCAGCAGTTCCCCGCCCTTCTACGAGCAGTACTTC,CASSSPPFYEQYF
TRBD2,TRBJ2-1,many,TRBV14,TGTGCCAGCAGTCCCAGACTAGCGGGAGTACCGGGTGAGCAGTTCTTC,CASSPRLAGVPGEQFF
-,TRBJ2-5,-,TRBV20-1,TGCAGTGCCTATGAACAGGATGGACGGGAGTACTTC,CSAYEQDGREYF
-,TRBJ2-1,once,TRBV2,TGTGCCAGCGGGGCGGATAGTCCCTACAATGAGCAGTTCTTC,CASGADSPYNEQFF
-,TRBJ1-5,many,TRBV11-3,TGTGCCAGCAGCTTGACGGAGGCCGGCAATCAGCCCCAGCATTTT,CASSLTEAGNQPQHF